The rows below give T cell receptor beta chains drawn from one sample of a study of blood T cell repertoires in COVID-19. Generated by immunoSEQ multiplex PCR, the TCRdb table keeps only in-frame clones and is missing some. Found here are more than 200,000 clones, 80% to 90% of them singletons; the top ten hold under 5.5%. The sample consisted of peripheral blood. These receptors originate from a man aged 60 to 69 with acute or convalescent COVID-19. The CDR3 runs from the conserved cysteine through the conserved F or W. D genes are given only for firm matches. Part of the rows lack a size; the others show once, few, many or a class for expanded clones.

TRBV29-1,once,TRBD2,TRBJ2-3,TGCAGCGTTGAACCAACCTTCGGCGCGGGAGGGAGAGATACGCAGTATTTT,CSVEPTFGAGGRDTQYF
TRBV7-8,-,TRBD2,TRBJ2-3,TGTGCCAGCAGCTCCCTTACGGGGGAGGGTACAGATACGCAGTATTTT,CASSSLTGEGTDTQYF
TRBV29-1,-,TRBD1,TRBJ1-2,TGCAGCGTTGAGACAGGGGCCCATCGGGGCGGTGGCTACACCTTC,CSVETGAHRGGGYTF
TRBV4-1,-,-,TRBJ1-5,TGCGCCAGCAGCCAAGATCGGGATCAGCCCCAGCATTTT,CASSQDRDQPQHF
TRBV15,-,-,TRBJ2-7,TGTGCCACCAGCAGAGATCCCACTTTGGAGCAGTACTTC,CATSRDPTLEQYF
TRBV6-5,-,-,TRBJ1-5,TGTGCCAGCAGTTACGGGGCAGCCGATCGGTCCCAGCATTTT,CASSYGAADRSQHF
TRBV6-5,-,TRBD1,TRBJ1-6,TGTGCCAGCAGTTTACAGGGGGCCCATTCACCCCTCCACTTT,CASSLQGAHSPLHF
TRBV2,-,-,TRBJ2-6,TGTGCCAGCAGGGAGACCTCTGGGGCCAACGTCCTGACTTTC,CASRETSGANVLTF
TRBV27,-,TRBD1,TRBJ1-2,TGTGCCAGCAGTTTTTCCAGGGGGTCTAACTATGGCTACACCTTC,CASSFSRGSNYGYTF
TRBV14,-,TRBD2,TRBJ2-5,TGTGCCAGCAGCCAAGATAGGGAGCGGGGCCCGCAAGAGACCCAGTACTTC,CASSQDRERGPQETQYF